These 31 T cell receptor beta chains were sequenced from one sample in a study of blood T cell repertoires in COVID-19. Clones were read by immunoSEQ multiplex PCR, and TCRdb kept only the in-frame ones, dropping some. The data contain a few hundred thousand clones, around 84% of them singletons. Sequencing was carried out using PBMCs or T cells enriched from blood (not recorded which). These receptor sequences come from a woman aged 18-30 years who had recovered from COVID-19.

This chain uses TRBV10-2 with TRBJ2-2; possible D gene TRBD1, 6 bases. CDR3 length: 18 residues. With 0 bases removed from V and 1 base from J, the gap between germline ends came to 15 bases. Per the germline V gene, CDR1 is WSHSY and CDR2 is SAAADI. The chain's CDR3 is CASSESVGQGKNTGELFF. Here the CDR3 DNA reads TGCGCCAGCAGTGAGTCGGTAGGGCAGGGGAAGAACACCGGGGAGCTGTTTTTT.

The chain employs TRBV24-1 and TRBJ1-5; TRBD1 aligns across 7 bases. With V trimmed by 2 bases and J by 4 bases, 4 bases remained unmatched. Germline CDR1 reads KGHDR; CDR2 reads SFDVKD. The CDR3 totals 15 residues. The CDR3: CATSDSGTANQPQHF. The CDR3 nucleotides are TGTGCCACCAGTGATTCCGGGACAGCTAATCAGCCCCAGCATTTT.

This clone occurred a few times. V is TRBV30 and J is TRBJ1-3; TRBD1 matches at 7 bases. The CDR3 totals 15 residues. Trimming cost V 4 bases and J 4 bases; bases outside gene matches: 10. Germline lookup yields CDR1 GTSNPN and CDR2 SVGIG (reference sequence). As DNA, the CDR3 is TGTGCCTGGACCCCTTATACAGGGGTCGGAAACACCATATATTTT. It specifies CAWTPYTGVGNTIYF.

The table lists this clone with a few counts. This chain connects TRBV24-1 to TRBJ1-4; the D gene is possibly TRBD1 (5 bases). V shed 4 bases and J shed 0 bases, with 11 bases lying between them. The CDR3 totals 16 residues. The germline CDR1 and CDR2 sequences are KGHDR and SFDVKD. Here the CDR3 DNA reads TGTGCCACCAGTGACCCGACAGAGACAACTAATGAAAAACTGTTTTTT. Its translation: CATSDPTETTNEKLFF.

The chain has TRBV3-1 (or the pseudogene TRBV3-2) and TRBJ2-7, with 10 bases identical to TRBD2. Germline trimming cut 1 base from V and 0 bases from J; bases unmatched to any gene: 9. This CDR3 region has 18 residues. CDR1 LGHDT and CDR2 YNNKEL come from the germline V gene (reference sequence). This chain's CDR3 is CASSQVAVAGGSSYEQYF. CDR3 in DNA: TGTGCCAGCAGCCAAGTAGCGGTAGCGGGGGGAAGCTCCTACGAGCAGTACTTC.

The chain has TRBV28 and TRBJ2-1, with D unresolved. Germline assignment: CDR1 MDHEN and CDR2 SYDVKM. The CDR3 covers 11 residues. V was trimmed by 3 bases and J by 7 bases, leaving 4 bases between them. The CDR3 loop is CASSFSNEQFF. The CDR3 DNA is TGTGCCAGCAGTTTTAGTAATGAGCAGTTCTTC.

The chain employs TRBV5-6 and TRBJ2-1; possible D gene TRBD2, 6 bases. Germline V CDR1 and CDR2: SGHDT, YYEEEE. The CDR3 is made up of 14 amino acids. V gave up 5 bases and J gave up 4 bases, with 13 bases separating them. DNA of the CDR3: TGTGCCAGCAGGGAGACGGGGGTGTACAATGAGCAGTTCTTC. Translated: CASRETGVYNEQFF.

V gene TRBV14 combines with J gene TRBJ2-5; a weak D match, TRBD2 (7 bases). CDR1 SGHDN and CDR2 FVKESK come from the germline V gene. The CDR3 is made up of 14 amino acids. The V end was cut by 4 bases, the J end by 4 bases, with 13 bases between. This chain's CDR3 is CASSPGGPGETQYF. The CDR3 DNA reads as TGTGCCAGCAGCCCCGGGGGGCCGGGAGAGACCCAGTACTTC.

The chain links TRBV18 to TRBJ1-2; D not certain. Germline-derived CDR1 and CDR2 are KGHSH and LQKENI. V was clipped by 3 bases and J by 4 bases, with 12 bases between them. The CDR3 spans 14 residues. This CDR3 is CASSPGGQSYGYTF. CDR3 nucleotides: TGTGCCAGCTCACCGGGAGGGCAGAGCTATGGCTACACCTTC. Together with reference TRBV18 and TRBJ1-2, the CDR3 gives the full variable domain: NAGVMQNPRHLVRRRGQEARLRCSPMKGHSHVYWYRQLPEEGLKFMVYLQKENIIDESGMPKERFSAEFPKEGPSILRIQQVVRGDSAAYFCASSPGGQSYGYTFGSGTRLTVV.

The chain has TRBV4-1 and TRBJ2-7, with 8 bases lining up with TRBD2. V lost 2 bases, J lost 2 bases, and 2 bases stayed unmatched. Germline V gives CDR1 MGHRA, CDR2 YSYEKL. This CDR3 is 14 amino acids long. The CDR3 spells CASSQSLAAYEQYF. In DNA form, the CDR3 reads TGCGCCAGCAGCCAATCACTAGCGGCCTACGAGCAGTACTTC.

The gene calls are TRBV30 and TRBJ1-5; 8 nucleotides line up with TRBD1. The germline gives CDR1 GTSNPN, CDR2 SVGIG (reference sequence). The CDR3 loop spans 16 amino acids. Trimming removed 3 bases from V and 3 bases from J; junction bases left unmatched: 10. The CDR3 coding sequence is TGTGCCTGGAGCCTCGGACAGGGTTTTAACAATCAGCCCCAGCATTTT. It yields the protein CAWSLGQGFNNQPQHF.

The chain joins TRBV5-1 to TRBJ1-1, with D unresolved. Trimming cost V 3 bases and J 1 base, with 10 bases left between them. The CDR3 consists of 14 residues. The germline gives CDR1 SGHRS, CDR2 YFSETQ. CDR3 sequence reads: CASSYNPGNTEAFF. As DNA, the CDR3 is TGCGCCAGCAGCTATAACCCCGGGAACACTGAAGCTTTCTTT.

Many counts were recorded for this clone. V usage is TRBV4-1 and J usage is TRBJ1-5; D remains ambiguous. V lost 2 bases and J lost 4, with 6 bases in between. Per germline, CDR1 MGHRA and CDR2 YSYEKL. This CDR3 is 13 amino acids long. Here the CDR3 reads CASSQQINQPQHF. The CDR3 region has the DNA TGCGCCAGCAGCCAACAGATTAATCAGCCCCAGCATTTT.

This clone has a handful of counts. V is TRBV5-8 and J is TRBJ1-2, with D possibly TRBD1 on 5 matching bases. V was cut by 4 bases and J by 4 bases, with 14 bases left in between. The CDR3 is 14 amino acids. Per the germline V gene, CDR1 is SGHTS and CDR2 is YDEGEE. CDR3 nucleotide sequence: TGTGCCAGCAGCAGGGGCGGTCGAGGCTATGGCTACACCTTC. As protein: CASSRGGRGYGYTF. Full variable domain (missing parts from reference TRBV5-8 and TRBJ1-2): EAGVTQSPTHLIKTRGQQATLRCSPISGHTSVYWYQQALGLGLQFLLWYDEGEERNRGNFPPRFSGRQFPNYSSELNVNALELEDSALYLCASSRGGRGYGYTFGSGTRLTVV.

This chain uses TRBV19 with TRBJ1-1, with a tentative D call TRBD1 (6 bases). The length of the CDR3 is 14 residues. Germline V gives CDR1 LNHDA, CDR2 SQIVND (reference sequence). V was pared by 1 base and J by 4 bases, with 10 bases between. The CDR3 is CASSIVGGRTEAFF. The CDR3, as DNA: TGTGCCAGTAGTATAGTGGGGGGGCGCACTGAAGCTTTCTTT.

CDR3 sequence: CASSFSAWGSGGTTEAFF. In nucleotides, the CDR3 is TGTGCCAGCAGCTTCTCCGCGTGGGGCTCGGGGGGGACTACTGAAGCTTTCTTT. The genes are TRBV11-3 and TRBJ1-1; D might be TRBD1 (5 bases). Germline loops: CDR1 SGHNT, CDR2 YENEEA. Between the trimmed V and J ends, which lost 3 bases and 5 bases, there was a span of 25 bases. CDR3 length: 18 amino acids.

The chain has TRBV28 and TRBJ2-7; D ambiguous. CDR1 and CDR2 from the germline V gene are MDHEN and SYDVKM. CDR3 length: 13 residues. Trimming took 3 bases from V and 2 from J, leaving 8 bases between them. CDR3 DNA sequence: TGTGCCAGCAGTTTCTCCCTAGCCTACGAGCAGTACTTC. Its translation is CASSFSLAYEQYF.

This clone was counted only a few times. The chain combines TRBV7-8 with TRBJ1-3, with TRBD1 identical over 7 bases. CDR3 length: 15 residues. The junction had 4 bases not matched to a gene; V was cut back by 2 bases and J by 3 bases. CDR1 and CDR2 from the germline V gene are SGHVS and FQNEAQ. The DNA of the CDR3 is TGTGCCAGCAGCTTACAAGGGGGCTTTGGAAACACCATATATTTT. Its translation: CASSLQGGFGNTIYF.

J is TRBJ1-2 and V is TRBV5-6; D might be TRBD1 (6 bases). Looked up from germline, CDR1 is SGHDT and CDR2 is YYEEEE. V lost 4 bases and J lost 3, with 16 bases in between. The CDR3 spans 15 residues. For the CDR3, the DNA is TGTGCCAGCAGCCCGCTGACAGGTCGGGACTATGGCTACACCTTC. As protein: CASSPLTGRDYGYTF.

This clone was observed a handful of times. This chain uses TRBV18 with TRBJ1-1; a weak D match, TRBD1 (6 bases). The length of the CDR3 is 13 residues. Germline values: CDR1 KGHSH, CDR2 LQKENI. V was shortened by 8 bases and J by 3 bases, with 13 bases between the two germline ends. CDR3 region: CASGARGDTEAFF. The DNA of the CDR3 is TGTGCCAGCGGGGCCAGGGGAGACACTGAAGCTTTCTTT.

This chain links TRBV27 with TRBJ1-5; possibly TRBD1 for D (5 bases). Germline-derived CDR1 and CDR2 are MNHEY and SMNVEV (reference sequence). V dropped 3 bases and J dropped 7 bases, with 13 bases sitting between them. CDR3 length equals 14 residues. The CDR3 loop is CASSFTGPDQPQHF. The CDR3 nucleotides read TGTGCCAGCAGTTTTACAGGACCGGACCAGCCCCAGCATTTT.

This chain connects TRBV10-1 to TRBJ2-3; 8 bases map to TRBD1. J was trimmed by 3 bases and V by 2 bases; bases with no gene match: 1. The CDR3 has 14 residues. Germline V lookup: CDR1 WNHNN, CDR2 SYGVQD (reference sequence). The CDR3 reads CASSEGQGTDTQYF. The CDR3 DNA sequence: TGCGCCAGCAGTGAGGGACAGGGAACAGATACGCAGTATTTT.

V usage is TRBV2 and J usage is TRBJ1-1, with 7 bases fitting TRBD1. This CDR3 region has 14 residues. Germline V lookup: CDR1 SNHLY, CDR2 FYNNEI. Trimming removed 6 bases from V and 3 bases from J; junction bases left unmatched: 7. DNA for the CDR3: TGTGCCAGCAGCCCCAGGGGGGTTGACACTGAAGCTTTCTTT. Protein sequence: CASSPRGVDTEAFF.

The chain has TRBV4-1 and TRBJ1-1; a weak D match, TRBD1 (6 bases). In germline, CDR1 is MGHRA, CDR2 YSYEKL. The CDR3 contains 15 residues. The V gene lost 1 base and the J gene lost 1 base, with 10 bases spanning the gap. The CDR3 reads CASSQVGQPNTEAFF. The CDR3 DNA is TGCGCCAGCAGCCAAGTTGGACAGCCGAACACTGAAGCTTTCTTT.

V usage is TRBV28 and J usage is TRBJ2-5, with 8 bases lining up with TRBD2. The CDR3 totals 15 residues. Unmatched junction bases numbered 12, after V lost 7 bases and J lost 5 bases. Germline assignment: CDR1 MDHEN and CDR2 SYDVKM. The CDR3: CASTPYAGGGETQYF. The CDR3 nucleotides read TGTGCCAGCACCCCATATGCGGGAGGCGGCGAGACCCAGTACTTC.

This chain connects TRBV29-1 to TRBJ2-2; maybe TRBD1 (5 bases). V lost 4 bases to trimming and J lost 0 bases, with 12 bases between them. From germline, CDR1 is SQVTM and CDR2 ANQGSEA. The CDR3 extends over 15 amino acids. DNA for the CDR3: TGCAGCGTTGCCCGGCAGGGCCCGAACACCGGGGAGCTGTTTTTT. Amino acids: CSVARQGPNTGELFF.

CDR3 nucleotide sequence: TGTGCCAGCAGCCGTCCGGCAGGAAATCAGCCCCAGCATTTT. Encoded protein: CASSRPAGNQPQHF. The chain carries TRBV7-2 and TRBJ1-5; no definite D call. Germline V gives CDR1 SGHTA, CDR2 FQGNSA. The V end lost 5 bases, the J end lost 4 bases, and 12 bases lay between the germline ends. This CDR3 is 14 amino acids long.

The chain combines TRBV5-6 with TRBJ1-2; 8 nucleotides agree with TRBD1. V trimming: 4 bases; J trimming: 4 bases; junction bases outside the gene matches: 3. Germline V gene sequence: CDR1 SGHDT, CDR2 YYEEEE. The CDR3 is 13 residues long. The CDR3 reads CASSQGTGYGYTF. The CDR3 coding sequence is TGTGCCAGCAGCCAAGGGACAGGCTATGGCTACACCTTC.

The chain combines TRBV9 with TRBJ2-1; 8 bases align to TRBD2. The CDR3 runs to 16 residues. CDR1 SGDLS and CDR2 YYNGEE come from the germline V gene. V lost 0 bases, J lost 2 bases, and 4 bases stayed unmatched. The CDR3 loop is CASSVAGREAYNEQFF. DNA for the CDR3: TGTGCCAGCAGCGTAGCGGGGCGGGAGGCCTACAATGAGCAGTTCTTC.

The rearrangement joins TRBV29-1 to TRBJ2-1; TRBD2 aligns across 14 bases. The length of the CDR3 is 16 residues. The V segment lost 1 base and the J segment 9 bases; nucleotides outside the gene matches: 8. Germline V CDR1 and CDR2: SQVTM, ANQGSEA. As DNA, the CDR3 is TGCAGCGTTGAAGCGGGACTAGCGGGGGCCTTGGGTGAGCAGTTCTTC. Protein: CSVEAGLAGALGEQFF.

J is TRBJ1-2 and V is TRBV9; unclear D gene. The germline V gene encodes CDR1 SGDLS and CDR2 YYNGEE. The V gene lost 4 bases and the J gene lost 8 bases, with 15 bases spanning the gap. The CDR3 length is 13 residues. The CDR3 loop reads CASSSGEGEGYTF. The CDR3 bases are TGTGCCAGCAGCTCCGGCGAGGGCGAGGGCTACACCTTC.